This entry features one T cell receptor (beta chain) sequence. This record belongs to a study of immune cell composition in non-small cell lung cancer. Sequencing was performed with immunoSEQ multiplex PCR; in TCRdb, only in-frame clones are kept and a portion is missing. The sample consists of roughly 2,700 clones, over 60% of them appearing once. Genomic DNA came from frozen unsorted single-cell suspensions. Germline V gene sequence: CDR1 DFQATT, CDR2 SNEGSKA (reference sequence). The CDR3 loop spans 11 amino acids. Sequenced input: lung tumor tissue. This sequence was found in a human donor with non-small cell lung cancer. The rearrangement links TRBV20-1 to TRBJ1-4, with TRBD1 matching over 9 bases. The CDR3, as DNA: TGCCGACAGGGGGTTATTGAAAAACTGTTTTTT. This translates into CRQGVIEKLFF.